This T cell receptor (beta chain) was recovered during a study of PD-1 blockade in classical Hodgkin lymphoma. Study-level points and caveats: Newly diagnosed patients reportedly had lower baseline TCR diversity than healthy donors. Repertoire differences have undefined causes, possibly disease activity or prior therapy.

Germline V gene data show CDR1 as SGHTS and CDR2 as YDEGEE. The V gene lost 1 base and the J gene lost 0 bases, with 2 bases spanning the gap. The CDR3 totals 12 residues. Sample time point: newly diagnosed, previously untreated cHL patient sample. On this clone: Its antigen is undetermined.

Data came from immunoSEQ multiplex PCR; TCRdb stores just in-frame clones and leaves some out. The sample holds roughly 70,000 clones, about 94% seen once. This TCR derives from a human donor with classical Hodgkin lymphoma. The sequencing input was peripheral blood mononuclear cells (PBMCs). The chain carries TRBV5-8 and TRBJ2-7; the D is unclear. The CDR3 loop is CASSLPSYEQYF. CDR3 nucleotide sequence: TGTGCCAGCAGCTTGCCCTCCTACGAGCAGTACTTC.